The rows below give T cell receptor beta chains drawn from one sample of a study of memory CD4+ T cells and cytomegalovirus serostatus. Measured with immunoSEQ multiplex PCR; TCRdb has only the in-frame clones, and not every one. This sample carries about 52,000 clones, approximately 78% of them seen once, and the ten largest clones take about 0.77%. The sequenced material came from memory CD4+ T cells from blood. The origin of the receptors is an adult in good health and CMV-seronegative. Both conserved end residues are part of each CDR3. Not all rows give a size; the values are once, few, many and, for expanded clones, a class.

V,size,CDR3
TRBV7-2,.,CASSLRGAGNTIYF
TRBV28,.,CASSPSGGENTEAFF
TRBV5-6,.,CASSLLTGNQPQHF
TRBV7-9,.,CASSPGTGLYEQYF
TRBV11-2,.,CASSLGLGTSDTQYF
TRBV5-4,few,CASSLPGQRTDTQYF
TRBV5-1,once,CASSLSNWQPQHF
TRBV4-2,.,CASSGTGRYEQYF
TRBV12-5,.,CASGFGQGTFLSGNTIYF
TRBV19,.,CASSIGSGQPGGTQYF
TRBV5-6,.,CASSSRTGIMNTEAFF
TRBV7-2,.,CASSLVPPGPLINEQYF
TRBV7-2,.,CASSPRDPRHGGYTF
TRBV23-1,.,CASILYINGPCTDTQYF
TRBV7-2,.,CASSLDEGYEQYF
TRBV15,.,CATSEGVVGYTF
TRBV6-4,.,CASSVSVNTEAFF
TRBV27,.,CASSGRQGSLGSPLHF
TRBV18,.,CASSPGVDNEQFF
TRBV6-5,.,CASSYGGLAGVNEQFF
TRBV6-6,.,CASSYSKQSTGELFF
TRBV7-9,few,CASSIGGLPPYNEQFF
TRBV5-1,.,CASSLRGLSTDTQYF
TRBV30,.,CAWKVGEGTEAFF
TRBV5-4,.,CASSSLAFGQETQYF
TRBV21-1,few,CASSRGLMNTEAFF
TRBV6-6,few,CASRGTGPTYEQYF
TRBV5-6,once,CASSPGDSNYGYTF
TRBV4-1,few,CASSQDSTLGYTF
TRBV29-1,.,CSVDGGSGGEKLFF
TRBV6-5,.,CASSRGGPVGEQYF
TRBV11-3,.,CASSLTGDIQYF
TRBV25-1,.,CASSARDRGTNTIYF
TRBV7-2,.,CASSRDGSSTDTQYF
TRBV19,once,CASSMVGGGTEAFF